The clone carrying this TCR beta chain appeared many times. Its antigen remains unknown. The unsorted libraries originated from 2 million PBMCs kept at -80 C. The cDNA came from 5'RACE with 10-nucleotide random UMIs. TCRdb reanalysed the 5' RACE reads using MiXCR and keeps one entry per CDR3 protein. This sample has about 70,000 distinct CDR3 sequences; about 3% occur once, and the top ten carry about 5.5%. The data belong to a study of neurological immune-mediated disorders. Findings and caveats of the study: The highest TCR clonal expansion occurred in HTLV-1-associated myelopathy; multiple sclerosis fell below healthy controls. On phylogenetic grouping, the repertoires of 18 of 34 multiple sclerosis patients fell within one related-CDR3 cluster, constituting a possible signature.

CDR1 and CDR2 (germline): DFQATT, SNEGSKA (reference sequence). The CDR3 is 15 amino acids. V trimming: 0 bases; J trimming: 3 bases; junction bases outside the gene matches: 4. Source material: PBMCs. V and J are TRBV20-1 and TRBJ2-2; 7 positions agree with TRBD2. The clonotype comes from a woman in her forties or fifties with multiple sclerosis. The CDR3 protein is CSARDGTTYTGELFF. CDR3 in DNA: TGCAGTGCTAGAGATGGGACTACTTACACCGGGGAGCTGTTTTTT.